Listed below are T cell receptor beta chains from one sample, sequenced in a study of shared T cell receptors in the human thymus. TCRdb's copy holds only in-frame clones and misses some; the assay was immunoSEQ multiplex PCR. The repertoire has approximately 660,000 clones, more than 75% of them found once; the top ten carry about 0.01%. The same data also went into a second study, on human thymus T cells.

Sequenced: thymocytes. All receptors come from a boy less than two years old with a congenital heart defect. The CDR3 runs from the conserved cysteine through the conserved F or W. D genes are given only for firm matches. Clone size is given for some rows only: seen once, a few or many times, or a class if the clone is expanded.

j_call clone_size d_call v_call cdr3_aa cdr3_nt
TRBJ1-4 . TRBD1 TRBV5-1 CASSWGTGGRNEKLFF TGCGCCAGCAGCTGGGGGACAGGGGGTCGAAATGAAAAACTGTTTTTT
TRBJ1-5 . . TRBV15 CATSESSGGNQPQHF TGTGCCACCAGCGAGAGCTCAGGGGGCAATCAGCCCCAGCATTTT
TRBJ1-2 few . TRBV27 CASSQIGGGYTF TGTGCCAGCAGTCAAATCGGGGGTGGCTACACCTTC
TRBJ1-1 . TRBD1 TRBV19 CASSPGQPDTEAFF TGTGCCAGTAGCCCGGGACAGCCGGACACTGAAGCTTTCTTT
TRBJ1-4 . TRBD1 TRBV7-9 CASSFGTGGEKLFF TGTGCCAGCAGCTTCGGGACAGGGGGTGAAAAACTGTTTTTT
TRBJ2-7 . . TRBV28 CASSLESSVNYEQYF TGTGCCAGCAGTTTGGAGTCTAGCGTTAACTACGAGCAGTACTTC
TRBJ1-5 . TRBD1 TRBV28 CASTPRDRNSNQPQHF TGTGCCAGCACGCCTAGGGACAGAAATAGCAATCAGCCCCAGCATTTT
TRBJ1-1 . TRBD1 TRBV25-1 CASRPGTGGNEAFF TGTGCCAGCAGGCCCGGGACAGGTGGGAATGAAGCTTTCTTT
TRBJ2-7 . TRBD1 TRBV28 CASSWRTGWNYEQYF TGTGCCAGCAGTTGGCGGACAGGGTGGAACTACGAGCAGTACTTC
TRBJ2-3 . TRBD1 TRBV6-1 CASMLGGPDTQYF TGTGCCAGCATGTTAGGGGGCCCAGATACGCAGTATTTT
TRBJ1-1 . TRBD1 TRBV13 CASSFSWDRLWQEAFF TGTGCCAGCAGCTTTTCTTGGGACAGGTTATGGCAAGAAGCTTTCTTT
TRBJ1-2 . TRBD1 TRBV5-1 CASSLGPGQTPLNYGYTF TGCGCCAGCAGCTTGGGACCGGGACAGACCCCTCTAAACTATGGCTACACCTTC
TRBJ2-2 . TRBD2 TRBV7-2 CASSLGLAGALTGELFF TGTGCCAGCAGCTTAGGACTAGCGGGAGCTCTCACCGGGGAGCTGTTTTTT
TRBJ2-1 . . TRBV20-1 CSARGLPEQFF TGCAGTGCTAGAGGACTTCCCGAGCAGTTCTTC
TRBJ1-3 . . TRBV13 CASSPQGNTIYF TGTGCCAGCAGCCCCCAGGGAAACACCATATATTTT
TRBJ2-7 once TRBD2 TRBV28 CASTSGRESGEQYF TGTGCCAGCACCTCCGGGCGGGAGTCTGGCGAGCAGTACTTC
TRBJ2-5 . . TRBV4-2 CASSQDTAQVRGTRGETQYF TGTGCCAGCAGCCAAGATACGGCCCAGGTCAGGGGGACTCGAGGGGAGACCCAGTACTTC
TRBJ1-2 . . TRBV6-5 CASGRADINRYGYTF TGTGCCAGCGGCCGGGCGGACATTAATAGATATGGCTACACCTTC
TRBJ2-5 . TRBD1 TRBV5-1 CASSELGQGRETQYF TGCGCCAGCAGCGAATTGGGACAGGGCAGGGAGACCCAGTACTTC
TRBJ1-5 . TRBD1 TRBV5-6 CASSLIGQAPNQPQHF TGTGCCAGCAGCTTGATCGGACAGGCCCCCAATCAGCCCCAGCATTTT
TRBJ2-7 once TRBD2 TRBV2 CASSERMGTSGSCEQYF TGTGCCAGCAGTGAAAGAATGGGGACTAGCGGGAGTTGCGAGCAGTACTTC
TRBJ2-3 . TRBD2 TRBV12-5 CASGVTTSGRPTDTQYF TGTGCTAGTGGTGTAACCACTAGCGGGAGACCTACAGATACGCAGTATTTT
TRBJ2-3 . TRBD1 TRBV23-1 CASSHRTLTGEVRTDTQYF TGCGCCAGCAGTCACCGTACCTTGACAGGGGAGGTGCGGACAGATACGCAGTATTTT
TRBJ2-3 . TRBD2 TRBV30 CAWIGGLAASTDTQYF TGTGCCTGGATCGGGGGACTAGCGGCTAGCACAGATACGCAGTATTTT
TRBJ2-7 . . TRBV27 CASIGQGIHEQYF TGTGCCAGTATTGGGCAGGGAATCCACGAGCAGTACTTC
TRBJ1-2 . . TRBV4-2 CASSLRTVGYGYTF TGTGCCAGCAGCCTAAGGACAGTGGGCTATGGCTACACCTTC
TRBJ2-3 . TRBD2 TRBV30 CAWSSGGSGRSPLTDTQYF TGTGCCTGGAGTTCGGGCGGTAGCGGGAGGTCACCACTCACAGATACGCAGTATTTT
TRBJ2-2 . . TRBV30 CALSPNGGSNPGELFF TGTGCCCTTAGTCCGAACGGCGGTTCGAACCCCGGGGAGCTGTTTTTT
TRBJ2-1 . . TRBV5-8 CASSIWREEGEQFF TGTGCCAGCAGTATCTGGCGGGAAGAGGGGGAGCAGTTCTTC
TRBJ2-2 . TRBD1 TRBV2 CASSPIYRGTGELFF TGTGCCAGCAGTCCGATTTACAGGGGAACCGGGGAGCTGTTTTTT
TRBJ1-1 . . TRBV4-1 CASSQGSWLGTEAFF TGCGCCAGCAGCCAAGGTTCCTGGCTTGGCACTGAAGCTTTCTTT
TRBJ2-5 . . TRBV11-3 CASSLGRDEETQYF TGTGCCAGCAGCTTAGGGCGGGATGAAGAGACCCAGTACTTC
TRBJ1-1 . TRBD1 TRBV11-3 CASRPWQGAPEAFF TGTGCCAGCAGACCGTGGCAGGGGGCCCCTGAAGCTTTCTTT
TRBJ2-1 few . TRBV5-1 CASSLLTRREQFF TGCGCCAGCAGCTTGCTGACTAGAAGGGAGCAGTTCTTC
TRBJ2-7 . . TRBV11-2 CASSSWGGTGGEQYF TGTGCCAGCAGCTCCTGGGGCGGAACCGGCGGCGAGCAGTACTTC
TRBJ2-5 . . TRBV29-1 CSVGGQETQYF TGCAGCGTAGGCGGGCAAGAGACCCAGTACTTC
TRBJ1-1 . . TRBV6-4 CASSDSTRGEAFF TGTGCCAGCAGTGACTCGACCAGGGGAGAAGCTTTCTTT
TRBJ1-2 . . TRBV11-2 CASSLGAGATNPASYGYTF TGTGCCAGCAGCTTAGGGGCGGGGGCGACTAACCCCGCGAGCTATGGCTACACCTTC
TRBJ2-5 . TRBD1 TRBV11-2 CASSSQGAEETQYF TGTGCCAGCAGCTCACAGGGGGCAGAGGAGACCCAGTACTTC
TRBJ2-7 few TRBD2 TRBV6-1 CASSEIGLAGEEGSYEQYF TGTGCCAGCAGTGAGATAGGACTAGCGGGAGAAGAGGGTTCCTACGAGCAGTACTTC
TRBJ1-2 few TRBD1 TRBV18 CASSRRDRANYGYTF TGTGCCAGCTCACGCCGGGACAGAGCAAACTATGGCTACACCTTC
TRBJ1-5 . TRBD1 TRBV6-7 CASSYAGTALNQPQHF TGTGCCAGCAGTTACGCCGGGACAGCTCTTAATCAGCCCCAGCATTTT
TRBJ2-2 . . TRBV18 CASSPSQGNTGELFF TGTGCCAGCTCACCATCCCAGGGGAACACCGGGGAGCTGTTTTTT
TRBJ1-4 . . TRBV25-1 CASSENSPGQNEKLFF TGTGCCAGCAGTGAAAATTCCCCGGGACAAAATGAAAAACTGTTTTTT
TRBJ2-7 . . TRBV7-6 CASSRTSTPSYEQYF TGTGCCAGCAGCCGTACATCAACCCCCTCCTACGAGCAGTACTTC
TRBJ2-1 . . TRBV30 CARAGTYNEQFF TGTGCGAGGGCCGGAACCTACAATGAGCAGTTCTTC
TRBJ2-7 once TRBD2 TRBV2 CASSENREGPYYEQYF TGTGCCAGCAGTGAAAATCGGGAGGGCCCTTACTACGAGCAGTACTTC
TRBJ2-7 . . TRBV10-3 CAISESDTAGKSYEQYF TGTGCCATCAGTGAATCTGACACGGCAGGGAAATCCTACGAGCAGTACTTC
TRBJ1-2 once TRBD1 TRBV6-4 CASSGCTGAANYGYTF TGTGCCAGCAGTGGTTGTACAGGGGCAGCTAACTATGGCTACACCTTC
TRBJ1-2 . . TRBV6-1 CASIGTFGYTF TGTGCCAGCATTGGGACATTCGGCTACACCTTC
TRBJ1-2 . TRBD1 TRBV5-1 CASSLAVGGARYGYTF TGCGCCAGCAGCTTGGCCGTAGGGGGCGCCCGTTATGGCTACACCTTC
TRBJ2-3 . . TRBV7-9 CASSRDGVVKGTDTQYF TGTGCCAGCAGCCGCGACGGAGTGGTAAAGGGCACAGATACGCAGTATTTT
TRBJ1-1 . . TRBV6-5 CASSSPRSMNTEAFF TGTGCCAGCAGTTCCCCTAGGTCCATGAACACTGAAGCTTTCTTT
TRBJ2-3 . . TRBV18 CASSPHSETLTDTQYF TGTGCCAGCTCACCCCACTCGGAGACCCTCACAGATACGCAGTATTTT
TRBJ2-1 . TRBD1 TRBV29-1 CSVGSRGRDEQFF TGCAGCGTCGGGTCAAGGGGGCGCGATGAGCAGTTCTTC
TRBJ2-5 once . TRBV6-6 CASSPWSVGGETQYF TGTGCCAGCAGCCCCTGGAGTGTCGGTGGGGAGACCCAGTACTTC
TRBJ2-7 . TRBD1 TRBV5-8 CASRPPGQGHHEQYF TGTGCCAGCAGACCTCCGGGACAGGGTCACCACGAGCAGTACTTC
TRBJ1-3 once TRBD1 TRBV18 CASSPGTAISADLRDTIYF TGTGCCAGCTCACCCGGGACAGCCATCTCCGCGGATCTCCGAGACACCATATATTTT
TRBJ2-7 . TRBD2 TRBV4-1 CASSQDTSGGYEQYF TGCGCCAGCAGCCAGGATACTAGCGGGGGTTACGAGCAGTACTTC